The entry below gives a single T cell receptor (beta chain) sequence along with its context. Germline V gene data show CDR1 as SEHNR and CDR2 as FQNEAQ (reference sequence). V gave up 5 bases and J gave up 0 bases, with 15 bases separating them. This CDR3 comprises 16 residues. Random-hexamer reverse transcription was applied to about 0.45 to 1 ug RNA. In TCRdb, the immunoSEQ multiplex PCR reads were re-called with MiXCR into one record per CDR3 protein. Here the sample spans approximately 75,000 distinct CDR3 sequences, around 93% being singletons. The data originate from a study of CD8 T cells in Susac syndrome. Sequencing of TCR beta covered CD8+ and CD4+ T cells obtained from blood.

Sequencing used CD8+ T cells from PBMCs. The clonotype originates from a human donor in good health. The V and J genes are TRBV7-9 and TRBJ2-3; possible D gene TRBD2, 6 bases. The CDR3 sequence: CASSPRVAESTDTQYF. DNA for the CDR3: TGTGCCAGCAGCCCCAGAGTAGCGGAGAGCACAGATACGCAGTATTTT.